This T cell receptor beta chain is from a study of T cells after posttransplantation cyclophosphamide. In its sample, this clone was seen many times. The antigen remains unidentified. The CDR3 runs 15 residues. Germline values: CDR1 MNHEY, CDR2 SVGAGI. The J segment lost 7 bases and the V segment lost 6 bases, leaving 13 bases of the junction unmatched. Regarding the study as a whole: Later post-transplant blood repertoires were often dominated by donor CD8+ memory clones. TRB clonality was highly associated with recipient CMV seropositivity and reactivation. Skin or GI-infiltrating T cells shared few TRB sequences with blood.

Libraries were prepared by immunoSEQ multiplex PCR; TCRdb keeps only in-frame clonotypes and omits some of them. Recorded here are tens of thousands of clones, with no singletons, and the ten leading clones hold 4% to 5.5%. The clonotype was recovered from a woman between 50 and 59 years old in good health and a related stem cell transplant donor. Sequencing was performed on PBMCs. V usage is TRBV6-5 and J usage is TRBJ1-2; 8 bases align to TRBD1. The CDR3 region is CASSRGQGKQFGYTF. CDR3 DNA sequence: TGTGCCAGCAGCCGTGGACAGGGAAAGCAGTTTGGCTACACCTTC.